These 28 T cell receptor beta chains were sequenced from one sample in a study of blood T cell repertoires in COVID-19. Produced via immunoSEQ multiplex PCR; TCRdb's table is partial and in-frame only. The table records hundreds of thousands of clones, around 90% of them present only once. The sequenced sample consisted of peripheral blood. The receptors shown here come from a man younger than 35 with active or convalescent COVID-19.

V and J are TRBV4-1 and TRBJ1-5, with 12 bases lining up with TRBD1. The CDR3 consists of 15 residues. Germline V gene lookup returns CDR1 MGHRA and CDR2 YSYEKL. Unmatched junction bases numbered 3, after V lost 3 bases and J lost 6 bases. CDR3 protein: CASSQGQGASQPQHF. The CDR3 DNA reads TGCGCCAGCAGCCAGGGACAGGGGGCTAGTCAGCCCCAGCATTTT.

The chain employs TRBV5-1 and TRBJ2-1; 12 bases map to TRBD2. Germline V gene data show CDR1 as SGHRS and CDR2 as YFSETQ. V dropped 2 bases and J dropped 9; count of bases not matched to a gene: 3. The CDR3 is made up of 14 amino acids. The CDR3, as DNA: TGCGCCAGCAGCTTTAGGACTAGCGGGGTTGAGCAGTTCTTC. Encoded protein: CASSFRTSGVEQFF.

The CDR3 sequence is CASSPTEGKNSPLHF. The CDR3 region has the DNA TGTGCCAGCTCACCTACGGAGGGTAAAAATTCACCCCTCCACTTT. The V and J genes are TRBV18 and TRBJ1-6, with D uncertain. V was clipped by 3 bases and J by 7 bases, with 13 bases between them. This CDR3 region has 15 residues. From germline, CDR1 is KGHSH and CDR2 LQKENI.

This chain uses TRBV18 with TRBJ2-7, with 10 bases lining up with TRBD1. J lost 6 bases, V lost 2 bases, and 7 bases had no gene match. The CDR3 runs 15 residues. The germline CDR1 and CDR2 sequences are KGHSH and LQKENI. The CDR3 DNA follows: TGTGCCAGCTCACCAGTCGGGACAGGGGCTCTCGAGCAGTACTTC. Protein: CASSPVGTGALEQYF.

The V and J genes are TRBV3-1 (or the pseudogene TRBV3-2) and TRBJ1-2, with D hard to call. The CDR3 length is 17 residues. Trimming cost V 0 bases and J 4 bases, with 18 bases left between them. From germline, CDR1 is LGHDT and CDR2 YNNKEL (reference sequence). The CDR3 sequence is CASSQDLGDLERYGYTF. For the CDR3, the DNA is TGTGCCAGCAGCCAAGATCTAGGAGACCTAGAACGCTATGGCTACACCTTC.

V and J are TRBV5-1 and TRBJ2-3; a weak D match, TRBD2 (6 bases). V was cut by 0 bases and J by 1 base, with 12 bases left in between. The CDR3 is 16 amino acids. Germline values: CDR1 SGHRS, CDR2 YFSETQ. The CDR3 coding sequence is TGCGCCAGCAGCTTGGTGCGGGGCGGGGGCACAGATACGCAGTATTTT. It specifies CASSLVRGGGTDTQYF.

The chain uses TRBV7-9 and TRBJ1-2, with D possibly being TRBD1 (6 bases). This CDR3 contains 12 residues. V shed 5 bases and J shed 5 bases, with 9 bases lying between them. Per germline, CDR1 SEHNR and CDR2 FQNEAQ (reference sequence). CDR3 sequence: CASSQGTYGYTF. The DNA for the CDR3 is TGTGCCAGCAGCCAAGGGACATATGGCTACACCTTC.

The chain links TRBV6-5 to TRBJ1-4; perhaps TRBD1 as D (6 bases). This CDR3 is built from 14 residues. V shed 6 bases and J shed 6 bases, with 14 bases lying between them. The germline CDR1 and CDR2 sequences are MNHEY and SVGAGI. This chain's CDR3 is CASREGGGDEKLFF. In DNA, the CDR3 is TGTGCCAGCAGGGAGGGAGGGGGAGATGAAAAACTGTTTTTT.

This chain connects TRBV27 to TRBJ1-5; the D is unclear. Between the trimmed V and J ends, which lost 2 bases and 0 bases, there was a span of 5 bases. Germline V lookup: CDR1 MNHEY, CDR2 SMNVEV (reference sequence). CDR3 length equals 14 residues. The CDR3 is CASSLTYSNQPQHF. The DNA for the CDR3 is TGTGCCAGCAGTTTAACCTATAGCAATCAGCCCCAGCATTTT.

V gene TRBV12-5 combines with J gene TRBJ1-2; 7 bases map to TRBD1. V was pared by 6 bases and J by 0 bases, with 7 bases of the junction left unmatched. This CDR3 region has 15 residues. CDR1 is LGHNT, CDR2 FRNRAP, per germline. This chain's CDR3 is CASGPGQEPNYGYTF. CDR3 DNA sequence: TGTGCTAGTGGCCCCGGACAGGAGCCTAACTATGGCTACACCTTC.

This sequence joins TRBV13 and TRBJ2-3, with D possibly matching TRBD1 (6 bases). CDR1 and CDR2 from the germline V gene are PRHDT and FYEKMQ (reference sequence). The CDR3 contains 15 residues. The V and J ends lost 5 bases and 6 bases respectively, with 18 bases between them. Here the CDR3 DNA reads TGTGCCAGCAGCCAACCGGGACAAAAGAGTGATACGCAGTATTTT. It codes for CASSQPGQKSDTQYF.

The rearrangement links TRBV9 to TRBJ1-1, with D possibly TRBD1 on 6 matching bases. The CDR3 has 15 amino acids. Deletions cut 3 bases from V and 1 base from J, with 13 bases between. The V gene's germline CDR1 is SGDLS and CDR2 YYNGEE. The CDR3 DNA reads as TGTGCCAGCAGCGAGGGGGGGCCTCCGAACACTGAAGCTTTCTTT. Amino acids: CASSEGGPPNTEAFF.

This chain links TRBV29-1 with TRBJ2-7; D might be TRBD1 (6 bases). V lost 6 bases and J 1 base, leaving 16 bases between the germline ends. CDR1 is SQVTM, CDR2 ANQGSEA, per germline. The CDR3 has 14 amino acids. The CDR3 here is CSVTDRSRSYEQYF. The CDR3 nucleotides read TGCAGCGTAACAGACAGGTCTAGATCCTACGAGCAGTACTTC.

The chain couples TRBV14 to TRBJ2-1; 16 bases line up with TRBD2. The ends lost 2 bases at V and 4 bases at J; junction bases unmatched: 8. CDR3 length: 19 amino acids. From germline, CDR1 is SGHDN and CDR2 FVKESK. Here the CDR3 DNA reads TGTGCCAGCAGCCAACTAGGGACTAGCGGGGGGGCATTTTACAATGAGCAGTTCTTC. Protein: CASSQLGTSGGAFYNEQFF.

The chain combines TRBV9 with TRBJ2-2; 8 positions match TRBD2. Germline V gene lookup returns CDR1 SGDLS and CDR2 YYNGEE. Unmatched junction bases numbered 11, after V lost 4 bases and J lost 0 bases. The CDR3 loop spans 18 amino acids. The CDR3 coding sequence is TGTGCCAGCAGCCCGCCCAGCGGGGGAATCGCGAACACCGGGGAGCTGTTTTTT. Its translation: CASSPPSGGIANTGELFF.

The chain carries TRBV27 and TRBJ1-4; D might be TRBD1 (5 bases). The CDR3 length is 13 residues. Germline CDR1 MNHEY, CDR2 SMNVEV (reference sequence). The V end was cut by 4 bases, the J end by 9 bases, with 12 bases between. The CDR3 nucleotides are TGTGCCAGCAGTTCCCAGGGCAATCAAAAACTGTTTTTT. It is translated as CASSSQGNQKLFF.

V usage is TRBV7-9 and J usage is TRBJ1-1; D is ambiguous. Germline lookup yields CDR1 SEHNR and CDR2 FQNEAQ (reference sequence). The CDR3 consists of 13 residues. V was shortened by 6 bases and J by 2 bases, with 10 bases between the two germline ends. The CDR3 DNA follows: TGTGCCAGCAGATTGACAAGTAACACTGAAGCTTTCTTT. This gives the protein CASRLTSNTEAFF. The full variable domain, rest sourced from reference TRBV7-9 and TRBJ1-1, is DTGVSQNPRHKITKRGQNVTFRCDPISEHNRLYWYRQTLGQGPEFLTYFQNEAQLEKSRLLSDRFSAERPKGSFSTLEIQRTEQGDSAMYLCASRLTSNTEAFFGQGTRLTVV.

This chain links TRBV3-1 (or the pseudogene TRBV3-2) with TRBJ2-1; no firm D call. V gave up 1 base and J gave up 9 bases, with 10 bases separating them. The CDR3 is 13 residues long. Germline CDR1 is LGHDT and CDR2 is YNNKEL (reference sequence). The CDR3 region is CASSQGSQAEQFF. For the CDR3, the DNA is TGTGCCAGCAGCCAAGGGAGCCAAGCTGAGCAGTTCTTC.

The genes are TRBV27 and TRBJ2-3; D remains ambiguous. The length of the CDR3 is 12 residues. V was clipped by 8 bases and J by 7 bases, with 13 bases between them. Germline assignment: CDR1 MNHEY and CDR2 SMNVEV (reference sequence). The chain's CDR3 is CASRTASYTQYF. CDR3 sequence (DNA): TGTGCCAGCCGTACCGCGTCGTATACGCAGTATTTT.

The chain uses TRBV6-5 and TRBJ2-1; 7 positions agree with TRBD2. V lost 7 bases, J lost 7 bases, and 7 bases stayed unmatched. The germline V gene encodes CDR1 MNHEY and CDR2 SVGAGI. The CDR3 runs to 13 residues. CDR3 nucleotides: TGTGCCAGCAAGCTAGCGGAGCCGAATGAGCAGTTCTTC. It is translated as CASKLAEPNEQFF.

The chain carries TRBV5-5 and TRBJ2-7; the D gene is possibly TRBD1 (7 bases). Germline-derived CDR1 and CDR2 are SGHKS and YYEKEE (reference sequence). This CDR3 has 15 residues. V lost 3 bases to trimming and J lost 2 bases, with 15 bases between them. CDR3: CASSYRGTETYEQYF. The CDR3 DNA reads as TGTGCCAGCAGCTATCGCGGGACAGAGACCTACGAGCAGTACTTC.

This clone appeared once. The gene calls are TRBV5-1 and TRBJ2-7; TRBD1 aligns across 7 bases. Trimming at V came to 3 bases and at J to 2 bases, leaving 5 bases not matched to a gene. The length of the CDR3 is 14 residues. Germline CDR1 is SGHRS and CDR2 is YFSETQ. The CDR3 DNA follows: TGCGCCAGCAGCTGGCCGGGACAGACCTACGAGCAGTACTTC. Its translation is CASSWPGQTYEQYF.

The genes are TRBV24-1 and TRBJ2-2; D gene ambiguous. V lost 2 bases and J lost 6, with 3 bases in between. The germline V gene has CDR1 KGHDR and CDR2 SFDVKD. This CDR3 has 12 residues. CDR3 amino acids: CATSDSSGELFF. The DNA of the CDR3 is TGTGCCACCAGTGATTCTTCCGGGGAGCTGTTTTTT.

The chain links TRBV3-1 (or the pseudogene TRBV3-2) to TRBJ2-2, with 9 bases lining up with TRBD1. Germline V gene sequence: CDR1 LGHDT, CDR2 YNNKEL (reference sequence). With V trimmed by 5 bases and J by 6 bases, 7 bases remained unmatched. The CDR3 covers 15 residues. The CDR3 is CASSYRTGVSGELFF. For the CDR3, the DNA is TGTGCCAGCAGCTATAGGACAGGGGTGTCCGGGGAGCTGTTTTTT.

The genes are TRBV27 and TRBJ1-2; D is undetermined. The CDR3 totals 13 residues. Germline CDR1 MNHEY, CDR2 SMNVEV (reference sequence). Trimming cost V 2 bases and J 4 bases, with 8 bases left between them. As DNA, the CDR3 is TGTGCCAGCAGTTTAAGAGGGATCTATGGCTACACCTTC. It encodes CASSLRGIYGYTF.

This clone was detected only a few times. This chain links TRBV11-2 with TRBJ1-2; 11 bases match TRBD1. In germline, CDR1 is SGHAT, CDR2 FQNNGV. With 4 bases clipped from V and 8 bases from J, the junction kept 3 bases outside the gene matches. This CDR3 spans 13 amino acids. The CDR3 spells CASSSDRGQGYTF. CDR3 in DNA: TGTGCCAGCAGCTCGGACAGGGGGCAAGGCTACACCTTC.

The genes are TRBV7-2 and TRBJ1-2; TRBD1 agrees at 7 bases. The CDR3 has 16 residues. V shed 4 bases, J shed 4 bases, and the junction held 12 bases outside the gene matches. The germline CDR1 and CDR2 sequences are SGHTA and FQGNSA. CDR3 nucleotides: TGTGCCAGCAGCTCTAGGGAACCGGGACAGTCCTATGGCTACACCTTC. As protein: CASSSREPGQSYGYTF.

J is TRBJ2-5 and V is TRBV6-5, with TRBD2 matching 10 bases. CDR1 is MNHEY and CDR2 is SVGAGI in the germline V gene. CDR3 size: 16 residues. Trimming took 0 bases from V and 9 from J; bases not matched to a gene: 10. CDR3 coding DNA: TGTGCCAGCAGTTACTCGAGATCCAGCGGGGGGGCCTCCCAGTACTTC. It yields the protein CASSYSRSSGGASQYF.